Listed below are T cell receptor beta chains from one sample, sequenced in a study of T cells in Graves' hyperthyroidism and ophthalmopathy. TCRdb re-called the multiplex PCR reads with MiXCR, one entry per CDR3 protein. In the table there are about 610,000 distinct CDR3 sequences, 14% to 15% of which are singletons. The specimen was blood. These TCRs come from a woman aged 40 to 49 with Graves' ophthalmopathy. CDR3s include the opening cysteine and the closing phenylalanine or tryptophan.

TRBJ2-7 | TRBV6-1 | CASTDQTGISEQYF
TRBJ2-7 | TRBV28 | CASSLSTARDEQYF
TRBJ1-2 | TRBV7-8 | CASSLLTGSGYTF
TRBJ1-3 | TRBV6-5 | CASSYAGGTGNTIYF
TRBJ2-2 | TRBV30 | CASLTLNTGELFF
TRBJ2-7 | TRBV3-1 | CASSLTPLFGSGREQYF
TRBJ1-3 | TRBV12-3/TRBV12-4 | CASRYSQGDSGNTIYF
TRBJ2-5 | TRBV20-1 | CSAHAGGLETQYF
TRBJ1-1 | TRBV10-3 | CAISDPGRPSRGEAFF
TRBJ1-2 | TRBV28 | CASSSQGDANYGYTF